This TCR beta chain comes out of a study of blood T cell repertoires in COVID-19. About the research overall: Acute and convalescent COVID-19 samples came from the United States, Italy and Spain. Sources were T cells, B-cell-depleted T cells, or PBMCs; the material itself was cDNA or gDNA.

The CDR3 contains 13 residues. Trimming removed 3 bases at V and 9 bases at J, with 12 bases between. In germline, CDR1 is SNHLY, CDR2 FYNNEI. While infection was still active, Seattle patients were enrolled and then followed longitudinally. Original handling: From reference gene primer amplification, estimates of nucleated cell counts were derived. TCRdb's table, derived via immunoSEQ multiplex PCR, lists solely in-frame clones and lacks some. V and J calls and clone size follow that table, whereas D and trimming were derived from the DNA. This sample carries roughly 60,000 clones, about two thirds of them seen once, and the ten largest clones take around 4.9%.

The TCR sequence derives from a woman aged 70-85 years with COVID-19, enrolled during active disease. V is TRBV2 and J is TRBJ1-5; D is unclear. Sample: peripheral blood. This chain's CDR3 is CASSDGRAGPQHF. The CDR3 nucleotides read TGTGCCAGCAGTGACGGGCGGGCGGGGCCCCAGCATTTT.